A selection of T cell receptor beta chains follows, all from one sample in a study of blood T cell repertoires in COVID-19. This table comes from immunoSEQ multiplex PCR, and its TCRdb copy is limited to in-frame clones, with some not included. The sample records some 150,000 clones, about four fifths being singletons. Sequences were obtained from peripheral blood. All receptors derive from a man in his 70s with acute or convalescent COVID-19. Each CDR3 is given with its conserved first and last residue. Fields, in order: CDR3 DNA, CDR3 protein, J gene, clone size, V gene, CDR3 length, D gene. The D gene is left open where the match is weak. The size field is filled for only some rows; it gives once, few, many or a size class.

DNA: TGTGCCAGTACTCCGACAGGGGGAGGTAATGAAAAACTGTTTTTT
CDR3: CASTPTGGGNEKLFF
J: TRBJ1-4
size: NA
V: TRBV19
length: 15
D: TRBD1

DNA: TGCAGTGCTAGTCCGGACAGAGTAGCCAAAAACATTCAGTACTTC
CDR3: CSASPDRVAKNIQYF
J: TRBJ2-4
size: NA
V: TRBV20-1
length: 15
D: NA

DNA: TGCGCCAGCCAGACAGGGGGAGAGAACACCGGGGAGCTGTTTTTT
CDR3: CASQTGGENTGELFF
J: TRBJ2-2
size: few
V: TRBV5-1
length: 15
D: TRBD1

DNA: TGCAGCGTTCCCTTACAGGGGGCGCACTATGGCTACACCTTC
CDR3: CSVPLQGAHYGYTF
J: TRBJ1-2
size: NA
V: TRBV29-1
length: 14
D: TRBD1

DNA: TGTGCCAGCAGTTCATACAGGGGGAACACTGAAGCTTTCTTT
CDR3: CASSSYRGNTEAFF
J: TRBJ1-1
size: NA
V: TRBV6-5
length: 14
D: TRBD1

DNA: TGTGCCAGCGTTCCGGGGGACAGCGCTAATGAAAAACTGTTTTTT
CDR3: CASVPGDSANEKLFF
J: TRBJ1-4
size: NA
V: TRBV28
length: 15
D: TRBD1

DNA: TGTGCCAGCAGCCTTCCGGGATTATCGGGGACTGAAGCTTTCTTT
CDR3: CASSLPGLSGTEAFF
J: TRBJ1-1
size: NA
V: TRBV3-1/TRBV3-2
length: 15
D: NA

DNA: TGTGCCAGCAGCCTCCTTACAGGCATCGCAGATACGCAGTATTTT
CDR3: CASSLLTGIADTQYF
J: TRBJ2-3
size: once
V: TRBV3-1/TRBV3-2
length: 15
D: NA

DNA: TGCGCCAGCAGCCAAGGACCAGCGAACTCTGGAAACACCATATATTTT
CDR3: CASSQGPANSGNTIYF
J: TRBJ1-3
size: NA
V: TRBV4-1
length: 16
D: NA

DNA: TGTGCCAGCAGCGTTGGCGGGAGCAACACCTGGGAGCAGTTCTTC
CDR3: CASSVGGSNTWEQFF
J: TRBJ2-1
size: once
V: TRBV9
length: 15
D: TRBD2

DNA: TGTGCCAGCAGTGAGACGTTTGGGGGACAGGGACGGGATACGCAGTATTTT
CDR3: CASSETFGGQGRDTQYF
J: TRBJ2-3
size: once
V: TRBV6-1
length: 17
D: TRBD1

DNA: TGTGCCAGCAGCTTAAGCGCGTATTCCAATGAGCAGTTCTTC
CDR3: CASSLSAYSNEQFF
J: TRBJ2-1
size: NA
V: TRBV7-2
length: 14
D: NA

DNA: TGTGCCAGCAGCCCTCGGTCCTCCTATAATTCACCCCTCCACTTT
CDR3: CASSPRSSYNSPLHF
J: TRBJ1-6
size: NA
V: TRBV14
length: 15
D: NA

DNA: TGCGCCAGCAGCCAAGAAGAGAGGGGGGGGACCTATGGCTACACCTTC
CDR3: CASSQEERGGTYGYTF
J: TRBJ1-2
size: NA
V: TRBV4-1
length: 16
D: NA

DNA: TGTGCCAGTAGTTTTGGACTCATGAACACTGAAGCTTTCTTT
CDR3: CASSFGLMNTEAFF
J: TRBJ1-1
size: once
V: TRBV19
length: 14
D: NA

DNA: TGTGCCAGCTCACCACAAATTCCGGGAGGTGAGCCCACGAACACCGGGGAGCTGTTTTTT
CDR3: CASSPQIPGGEPTNTGELFF
J: TRBJ2-2
size: NA
V: TRBV18
length: 20
D: TRBD2

DNA: TGTGCCAGCAACCGGCCGACAGGGAGTTCCTACGAGCAGTACTTC
CDR3: CASNRPTGSSYEQYF
J: TRBJ2-7
size: NA
V: TRBV6-4
length: 15
D: TRBD1

DNA: TGTGCCAGTAGCGCCTTCCAGGGAACCGGGGAGCTGTTTTTT
CDR3: CASSAFQGTGELFF
J: TRBJ2-2
size: NA
V: TRBV19
length: 14
D: NA

DNA: TGTGCCAGCAGCTTTGCCGGGAGGGCCGGGGACGGGGAGCTGTTTTTT
CDR3: CASSFAGRAGDGELFF
J: TRBJ2-2
size: NA
V: TRBV7-9
length: 16
D: TRBD2

DNA: TGTGCCAGCAGTGAAGCGGTTAGTGGTCAGGCTAGCAATCAGCCCCAGCATTTT
CDR3: CASSEAVSGQASNQPQHF
J: TRBJ1-5
size: NA
V: TRBV6-1
length: 18
D: NA

DNA: TGTGCCAGCAGTTTAAGGAGGGGCCAGCCCCAGCATTTT
CDR3: CASSLRRGQPQHF
J: TRBJ1-5
size: NA
V: TRBV12-3/TRBV12-4
length: 13
D: NA

DNA: TGTGCCAGCAGCCAAGCTTATGACGGGTCGGGCTACGAGCAGTACTTC
CDR3: CASSQAYDGSGYEQYF
J: TRBJ2-7
size: once
V: TRBV3-1/TRBV3-2
length: 16
D: NA

DNA: TGCGCCAGCAGCTTTACCGGGTCGTCTAACGAGCAGTACTTC
CDR3: CASSFTGSSNEQYF
J: TRBJ2-7
size: NA
V: TRBV5-1
length: 14
D: NA

DNA: TGTGCCAGCAGCATCGACAGAGCCTACGAGCAGTACTTC
CDR3: CASSIDRAYEQYF
J: TRBJ2-7
size: NA
V: TRBV6-5
length: 13
D: NA

DNA: TGCGCCAGCAGCCAAGATGGAATTAGAAGGGGGTCGGCTGAAGCTTTCTTT
CDR3: CASSQDGIRRGSAEAFF
J: TRBJ1-1
size: NA
V: TRBV4-1
length: 17
D: NA

DNA: TGTGCCAGCGGGACTAGCGGGAGTGGGGATACGCAGTATTTT
CDR3: CASGTSGSGDTQYF
J: TRBJ2-3
size: NA
V: TRBV9
length: 14
D: TRBD2

DNA: TGTGCCTGGAGCCATCAGGGGGGCTCCGGCTATGGCTACACCTTC
CDR3: CAWSHQGGSGYGYTF
J: TRBJ1-2
size: NA
V: TRBV30
length: 15
D: TRBD1

DNA: TGTGCCAGCAACCCAAGCGGGACAGGGTACACCGGGGAGCTGTTTTTT
CDR3: CASNPSGTGYTGELFF
J: TRBJ2-2
size: NA
V: TRBV21-1
length: 16
D: NA

DNA: TGTGCCAGCAGCCCGATGACAGGGACCTTCTCTGGAAACACCATATATTTT
CDR3: CASSPMTGTFSGNTIYF
J: TRBJ1-3
size: NA
V: TRBV9
length: 17
D: TRBD1

DNA: TGTGCCAGCAGCTCCGACAGAGGCGATGAGCAGTTCTTC
CDR3: CASSSDRGDEQFF
J: TRBJ2-1
size: NA
V: TRBV7-2
length: 13
D: NA

DNA: TGTGCCAGCAGCCTGACTAGCTCCTACAATGAGCAGTTCTTC
CDR3: CASSLTSSYNEQFF
J: TRBJ2-1
size: NA
V: TRBV11-3
length: 14
D: NA

DNA: TGTGCCAGTAGTATAACCGGGACAGGTCTCTACGAGCAGTACTTC
CDR3: CASSITGTGLYEQYF
J: TRBJ2-7
size: NA
V: TRBV19
length: 15
D: TRBD1

DNA: TGCGCCAGCAGCCAAGCGGCGGGACTAGCGGGAGCAGCCTACGAGCAGTACTTC
CDR3: CASSQAAGLAGAAYEQYF
J: TRBJ2-7
size: many
V: TRBV4-1
length: 18
D: TRBD2

DNA: TGTGCCAGCAGCCGCATACTAGCGGGGCGGGCAGATACGCAGTATTTT
CDR3: CASSRILAGRADTQYF
J: TRBJ2-3
size: NA
V: TRBV4-2
length: 16
D: TRBD2

DNA: TGTGCCAGCAGCAAAGGTGGGCTGCCTGAAGCTTTCTTT
CDR3: CASSKGGLPEAFF
J: TRBJ1-1
size: NA
V: TRBV21-1
length: 13
D: NA

DNA: TGCGCCAGCAGCTTGGCGGGAAACGAGCAGTACTTC
CDR3: CASSLAGNEQYF
J: TRBJ2-7
size: NA
V: TRBV5-1
length: 12
D: NA

DNA: TGTGCCACCAGCAGCCCGAACGAGCAAAACACTGAAGCTTTCTTT
CDR3: CATSSPNEQNTEAFF
J: TRBJ1-1
size: NA
V: TRBV15
length: 15
D: NA

DNA: TGTGCCAGCAGCTTGTGGGACAGGGGGCACGAGCAGTACTTC
CDR3: CASSLWDRGHEQYF
J: TRBJ2-7
size: NA
V: TRBV5-4
length: 14
D: TRBD1

DNA: TGTGCCAGCTCACCAGGGACAGGACGACCCGGGGAGCAGTACTTC
CDR3: CASSPGTGRPGEQYF
J: TRBJ2-7
size: NA
V: TRBV18
length: 15
D: TRBD1

DNA: TGCAGTGCTAGTAGGGGGAACGGGAATGAGCAGTTCTTC
CDR3: CSASRGNGNEQFF
J: TRBJ2-1
size: NA
V: TRBV20-1
length: 13
D: NA

DNA: TGTGCCAGCAGCCCATTTGACAGGGCTAATTCACCCCTCCACTTT
CDR3: CASSPFDRANSPLHF
J: TRBJ1-6
size: NA
V: TRBV7-8
length: 15
D: TRBD1

DNA: TGTGCCACCCGGACAGGGGCGCGCTACGAGCAGTACTTC
CDR3: CATRTGARYEQYF
J: TRBJ2-7
size: NA
V: TRBV28
length: 13
D: TRBD1

DNA: TGTGCCAGCAGTTCGCAGCGACCGACCCAAGAGACCCAGTACTTC
CDR3: CASSSQRPTQETQYF
J: TRBJ2-5
size: NA
V: TRBV27
length: 15
D: NA

DNA: TGCGCCAGCAGCTTGGCCCCCGGGACACCGATTCATGGCTACACCTTC
CDR3: CASSLAPGTPIHGYTF
J: TRBJ1-2
size: NA
V: TRBV5-1
length: 16
D: NA